The clone carrying this T cell receptor beta chain is termed medium-sized (0.01 to 0.1%). Its cognate antigen is unknown. This entry comes from a study of metastatic and nonmetastatic thyroid tumors. The wider study: Peripheral blood and tumor or nodule samples from malignant and benign thyroid patients were compared.

Per the authors' pipeline: Researchers built a distant-metastasis classifier for papillary thyroid cancer that drew on CDR3 differences across clinicopathological groups. With MiXCR, TCRdb called clones anew from the PCR reads. These V and J calls rely on TCRdb rather than the paper's analysis. The sample has 15,000 to 20,000 clones, approximately 23% seen once. Overall study findings and caveats: Benign nodules were reported to have significantly lower TCR beta diversity than malignant thyroid tumors, in blood and tumor.

Nobody among the patients had been given any treatment before thyroid surgery. This CDR3 contains 13 residues. Germline-derived CDR1 and CDR2 are WSHSY and SAAADI. Trimming pared 0 bases from V and 11 bases from J, leaving 13 bases between. The sequenced sample was adjacent normal tissue. This sequence joins TRBV10-2 and TRBJ1-1, with D perhaps TRBD1 (6 bases). The source is a female donor with papillary thyroid cancer or a benign thyroid nodule (not recorded which). Some clones in this sample may be carry-over from other donors' samples. The CDR3 DNA sequence: TGCGCCAGCAGTGAGTCCCAACAGGGTACGGCTTTCTTT. This translates into CASSESQQGTAFF.